Reported below is one TCR beta chain. The table came from immunoSEQ multiplex PCR; TCRdb's copy has only in-frame clones and leaves some out. The sample consists of fewer than 250,000 clones, around four fifths of them appearing once. This sample stems from a study of blood T cell repertoires in COVID-19. V shed 5 bases, J shed 5 bases, and the junction held 7 bases outside the gene matches. The CDR3 loop spans 14 amino acids. CDR1 LNHDA and CDR2 SQIVND come from the germline V gene (reference sequence). Specimen: PBMCs or T cells enriched from blood (not recorded which). V usage is TRBV19 and J usage is TRBJ1-2; TRBD1 matches 8 bases. The receptor was isolated from a woman in her thirties or forties who had been exposed to COVID-19. CDR3 bases: TGTGCCAGTAGTCCACTGGGGACAGGTTATGGCTACACCTTC. It encodes CASSPLGTGYGYTF.